These 5 T cell receptor beta chains came from one sample sequenced in a study of shared clonotypes between healthy human individuals (dated by TCRdb to the early 2020s). The library was generated by the immunoSEQ multiplex PCR assay. TCRdb holds this immuneACCESS table with in-frame rearrangements only. Some clones are missing; in checked studies, unresolved V genes explain under half, and the rest has no known cause. The sample table shows approximately 1.1 million clones, and approximately 78% are seen once. In total, the top ten clones hold approximately 0.52% of the sample. The sample comprised memory CD4+ T cells from PBMCs. Reading the label with the study, this specimen's cell subset or site is: CD45RA-negative fraction. The receptors were sampled from a man between 18 and 29 years old in good health. Some clones in this sample may be carry-over from other donors' samples.

This rearrangement joins TRBV27 to TRBJ2-1; 13 positions agree with TRBD2. The CDR3 covers 17 residues. Trimming removed 6 bases from V and 6 bases from J; junction bases left unmatched: 11. Germline loops: CDR1 MNHEY, CDR2 SMNVEV (reference sequence). The CDR3 region is CASRPTSGRAWGNEQFF. CDR3 DNA: TGTGCCAGCAGACCAACTAGCGGGAGGGCCTGGGGCAATGAGCAGTTCTTC.

The chain links TRBV28 to TRBJ2-7; the D gene is possibly TRBD2 (5 bases). In germline, CDR1 is MDHEN, CDR2 SYDVKM. The ends were cut back, 3 bases at V and 0 bases at J, with 12 bases in the middle. The CDR3 totals 15 residues. Here the CDR3 reads CASSFSDSSSYEQYF. As DNA, the CDR3 is TGTGCCAGCAGTTTTTCGGACTCAAGCTCCTACGAGCAGTACTTC. The full variable domain, in which reference TRBV28 and TRBJ2-7 provide the parts outside the CDR3, is DVKVTQSSRYLVKRTGEKVFLECVQDMDHENMFWYRQDPGLGLRLIYFSYDVKMKEKGDIPEGYSVSREKKERFSLILESASTNQTSMYLCASSFSDSSSYEQYFGPGTRLTVT.

In this sample, this clone turned up once. DNA for the CDR3: TGTGCCAGTAGTATCGCCTTTCGCGGGGAGACCCAGTACTTC. Translated: CASSIAFRGETQYF. The chain uses TRBV19 and TRBJ2-5; possibly TRBD2 for D (5 bases). Trimming cost V 3 bases and J 5 bases, with 13 bases left between them. The CDR3 totals 14 residues. From germline, CDR1 is LNHDA and CDR2 SQIVND (reference sequence).

The chain links TRBV4-2 to TRBJ2-1; D is unresolved. Germline CDR1 and CDR2: LGHNA and YNFKEQ. This CDR3 contains 14 residues. V lost 4 bases and J lost 9, with 16 bases in between. CDR3: CASSPRPAWSEQFF. The DNA for the CDR3 is TGTGCCAGCAGCCCGCGTCCTGCGTGGAGTGAGCAGTTCTTC.

This clone was detected only once. The genes are TRBV27 and TRBJ1-2; D gene unclear. The CDR3 runs 14 residues. Germline CDR1 is MNHEY and CDR2 is SMNVEV (reference sequence). V lost 3 bases and J lost 8, with 16 bases in between. CDR3 region: CASSLVAGGQGYTF. Here the CDR3 DNA reads TGTGCCAGCAGTTTGGTTGCCGGAGGGCAGGGCTACACCTTC.